This record covers a single TCR beta chain. Time point in this sample: after neoadjuvant nivolumab, at surgical resection. These oral cavity squamous cell carcinomas were HPV-negative and locally advanced. Using immunoSEQ multiplex PCR, the repertoire was profiled, and TCRdb retains in-frame clones only, with some absent. The sample yields 72,000 or so clones, 70% to 90% seen once. The V end was cut by 4 bases, the J end by 2 bases, with 16 bases between. The CDR3 is made up of 16 amino acids. Per germline, CDR1 MGHRA and CDR2 YSYEKL. The data originate from a study of neoadjuvant anti-PD-1 for oral cavity cancer.

The input for sequencing was PBMCs, taken after nivolumab (anti-PD-1) treatment. The TCR was taken from a person between 40 and 85 years old with oral cavity squamous cell carcinoma. V usage is TRBV4-1 and J usage is TRBJ2-3, with a weak D call TRBD2 (5 bases). The CDR3: CASSPLSVEDTDTQYF. CDR3 nucleotide sequence: TGCGCCAGCAGCCCCCTGTCCGTGGAGGACACAGATACGCAGTATTTT.